Listed below are T cell receptor beta chains from one sample, sequenced in a study of T-cell memory formation after mild COVID-19. TCRdb used MiXCR to reprocess the 5' RACE reads, holding one entry per CDR3 protein. The sample consists of around 300,000 distinct CDR3 sequences, roughly an eighth of them appearing once. The sample taken for sequencing was PBMCs or a T cell subset sorted from them (not recorded which). These receptor sequences come from a man aged 18 to 29 who had mild COVID-19 (a few samples of this study predate the infection). Cell type and time point are not known. Each CDR3 is given with its conserved first and last residue. The D gene is left open where the match is weak. Clone size is given for some rows only: seen once, a few or many times, or a class if the clone is expanded.

cdr3_length j_call clone_size v_call d_call cdr3_nt cdr3_aa
13 TRBJ1-6 . TRBV20-1 . TGCAGTGCTTACCCGACAGGAAAAACACCCCTCCACTTT CSAYPTGKTPLHF
15 TRBJ1-6 few TRBV4-3 . TGCGCCAGCAGCCAAGGGATTGTAGATAATTCACCCCTCCACTTT CASSQGIVDNSPLHF
13 TRBJ1-1 few TRBV5-1 . TGCGCCAGCAGCTTGGCCACTCAGAGTGAAGCTTTCTTT CASSLATQSEAFF
16 TRBJ2-3 . TRBV11-2 . TGTGCCAGCAGCTTAGTCCGGGGGTCAGAAACAGATACGCAGTATTTT CASSLVRGSETDTQYF
13 TRBJ2-3 . TRBV6-4 . TGTGCCAGCAGTGACACAGAAACAGATACGCAGTATTTT CASSDTETDTQYF
18 TRBJ2-5 many TRBV4-3 TRBD2 TGCGCCAGCAGCCAAGAGTGGAGCGGGGGGCAACTCCAAGAGACCCAGTACTTC CASSQEWSGGQLQETQYF
13 TRBJ2-7 few TRBV5-1 . TGCGCCAGCAGCGTGACACATAACTACGAGCAGTACTTC CASSVTHNYEQYF
15 TRBJ1-2 . TRBV5-6 . TGTGCCAGCAGATCAGACGTCGCTTGGACCTATGGCTACACCTTC CASRSDVAWTYGYTF
14 TRBJ1-2 many TRBV10-3 . TGTGCCATCAGTGAGACGGTCCATGAAAGGGGCTACACCTTC CAISETVHERGYTF
17 TRBJ2-2 . TRBV6-5 TRBD2 TGTGCCAGCAGACGGACTAGCGGGGGGGCCTATACCGGGGAGCTGTTTTTT CASRRTSGGAYTGELFF
14 TRBJ1-5 few TRBV5-1 TRBD1 TGCGCCAGCAGCGCAGGACAGGGTTTGGGTCCCCAGCATTTT CASSAGQGLGPQHF
16 TRBJ2-3 few TRBV3-1 TRBD2 TGTGCCAGCAGCCAAGGAACACGGGGGGTCACAGATACGCAGTATTTT CASSQGTRGVTDTQYF
12 TRBJ1-1 . TRBV28 TRBD1 TGTGCCAGCAGTTTGGGACAGCTCGAAACTTTCTTT CASSLGQLETFF
13 TRBJ1-2 few TRBV27 . TGTGCCAGCAGAGCAGGTGGAAACTATGGCTACACCTTC CASRAGGNYGYTF
15 TRBJ2-1 . TRBV29-1 TRBD2 TGCAGCGTAGGACTAGCGGCGAGCTCCTACAATGAGCAGTTCTTC CSVGLAASSYNEQFF
10 TRBJ2-7 many TRBV7-2 . TGTGCCAGTGGGTCCTACGAGCAGTACTTC CASGSYEQYF
14 TRBJ2-1 . TRBV2 TRBD1 TGTGCCAGCAATAGACAGGGGGCGGGGAATGAGCAGTTCTTC CASNRQGAGNEQFF
14 TRBJ2-1 . TRBV12-3/TRBV12-4 . TGTGCCAGCAGCACCGGGACACGTCGCGTGAGGCAGTTCTTC CASSTGTRRVRQFF
15 TRBJ2-3 few TRBV5-1 . TGCGCCAGCAGCTTGGGGGTGACTAGATCAGATACGCAGTATTTT CASSLGVTRSDTQYF
13 TRBJ1-1 . TRBV4-1 . TGCGCCAGCAATCTCCTACAGGGCTCTTATGCTTTCTTT CASNLLQGSYAFF
13 TRBJ2-7 many TRBV20-1 . TGCAGTGCTAGAGTAAGGGGGTTCAACGAGCAGTACTTC CSARVRGFNEQYF
14 TRBJ2-7 . TRBV11-2 . TGTGCCAGCGGAGGACTCTGGGCGGACTACGAGCAGTACTTC CASGGLWADYEQYF
15 TRBJ2-3 many TRBV27 TRBD2 TGTGCCAGCAGTAGACTAGCGGGGGGGTCAGATACGCAGTATTTT CASSRLAGGSDTQYF
13 TRBJ2-3 many TRBV18 . TGTGCCAGCTCACCAAGGGAGACAGATACGCAGTATTTT CASSPRETDTQYF
13 TRBJ1-6 few TRBV7-3 TRBD1 TGTGCCAGCAGCTTTGTCGCAGGGGGACCCCTCCACTTT CASSFVAGGPLHF
15 TRBJ1-6 . TRBV4-3 . TGCGCCAGCAGCCGACTTACAGACAGCGCTTCACCCCTCCACTTT CASSRLTDSASPLHF
17 TRBJ2-1 . TRBV12-3/TRBV12-4 TRBD2 TGTGCCAGCAGTTTTGGAAGCGGGGGGGCCCTCGGCAATGAGCAGTTCTTC CASSFGSGGALGNEQFF
14 TRBJ2-4 few TRBV5-1 . TGCGCCAGCACAGGGCCCGGGGCCAAAAACATTCAGTACTTC CASTGPGAKNIQYF
14 TRBJ2-1 . TRBV20-1 . TGCAGTGCTAGAGATTGGGGCTCCTACAATGAGCAGTTCTTC CSARDWGSYNEQFF
14 TRBJ1-2 . TRBV20-1 TRBD1 TGCAGTGCGTCAGATCGGACAGGGAACTATGGCTACACCTTC CSASDRTGNYGYTF
17 TRBJ2-1 . TRBV7-9 . TGTGCCAGCAGCTTTGAGGGCCAGGGGTGGCGTTACAATGAGCAGTTCTTC CASSFEGQGWRYNEQFF
11 TRBJ1-3 few TRBV7-9 . TGTGCCATCGGGAAGGAAAACACCATATATTTT CAIGKENTIYF
13 TRBJ2-7 . TRBV18 TRBD1 TGTGCCAGCACGAACAGGGGCGACTACGAGCAGTACTTC CASTNRGDYEQYF
14 TRBJ1-1 . TRBV7-9 . TGTGCCAGCAGCTTAGCGGCTTCGCGGACTGAAGCTTTCTTT CASSLAASRTEAFF
16 TRBJ1-5 few TRBV5-1 . TGCGCCAGCAGCCGGGACCCTTCCGGTAGCAATCAGCCCCAGCATTTT CASSRDPSGSNQPQHF
21 TRBJ2-1 . TRBV7-9 TRBD2 TGTGCCAGCAGCTTAGCCCTGGGACTAGCGGGGGGAGAAAGCTCCTACAATGAGCAGTTCTTC CASSLALGLAGGESSYNEQFF
12 TRBJ1-1 . TRBV7-9 TRBD1 TGTGCCAGCAGCCGGACAGGGGTATTAGCTTTCTTT CASSRTGVLAFF
15 TRBJ1-6 many TRBV7-9 TRBD1 TGTGCCAGCAGCTTAGTGGGGACAGAAAATTCACCCCTCCACTTT CASSLVGTENSPLHF
14 TRBJ2-3 few TRBV6-6 TRBD2 TGTGCCAGCAGTTCAACTAGCGGTTCAGATACGCAGTATTTT CASSSTSGSDTQYF
13 TRBJ2-2 . TRBV5-5 . TGTGCCAGCAGCTTGGGAGATCGCGGGGAGCTGTTTTTT CASSLGDRGELFF
16 TRBJ1-4 few TRBV3-1 . TGTGCCAGCAGCCGAGAGGTGTCGTGGGGCGGTGAAAAACTGTTTTTT CASSREVSWGGEKLFF